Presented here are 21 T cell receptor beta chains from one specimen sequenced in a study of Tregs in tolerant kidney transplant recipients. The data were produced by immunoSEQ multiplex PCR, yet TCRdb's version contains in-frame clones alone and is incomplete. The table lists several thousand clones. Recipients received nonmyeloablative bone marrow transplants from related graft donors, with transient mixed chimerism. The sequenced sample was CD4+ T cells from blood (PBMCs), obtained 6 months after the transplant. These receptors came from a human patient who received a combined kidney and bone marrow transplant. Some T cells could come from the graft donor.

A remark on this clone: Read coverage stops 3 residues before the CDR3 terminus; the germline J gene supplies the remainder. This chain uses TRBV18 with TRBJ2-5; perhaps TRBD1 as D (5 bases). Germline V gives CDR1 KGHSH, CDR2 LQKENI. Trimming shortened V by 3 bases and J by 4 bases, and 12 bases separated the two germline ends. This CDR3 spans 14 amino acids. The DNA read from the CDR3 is TGTGCCAGCTCACCCCCAGGGTTGGGAGAGACC. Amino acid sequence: CASSPPGLGET. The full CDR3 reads CASSPPGLGETQYF.

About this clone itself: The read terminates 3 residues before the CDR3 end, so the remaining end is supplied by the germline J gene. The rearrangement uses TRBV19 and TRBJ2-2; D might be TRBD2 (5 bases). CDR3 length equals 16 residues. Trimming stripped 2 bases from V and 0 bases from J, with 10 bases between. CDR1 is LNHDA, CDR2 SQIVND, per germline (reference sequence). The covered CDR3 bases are TGTGCCAGTAGTATATGGACTCGTACGAACACCGGGGAG. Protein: CASSIWTRTNTGE. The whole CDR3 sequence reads CASSIWTRTNTGELFF.

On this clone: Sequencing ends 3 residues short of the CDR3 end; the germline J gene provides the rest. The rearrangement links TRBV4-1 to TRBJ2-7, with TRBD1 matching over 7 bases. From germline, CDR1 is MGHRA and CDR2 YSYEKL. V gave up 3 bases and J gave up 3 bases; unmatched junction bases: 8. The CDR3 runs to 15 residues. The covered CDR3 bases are TGCGCCAGCAGCCATGCGATAGACAGGGACTACGAG. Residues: CASSHAIDRDYE. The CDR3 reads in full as CASSHAIDRDYEQYF.

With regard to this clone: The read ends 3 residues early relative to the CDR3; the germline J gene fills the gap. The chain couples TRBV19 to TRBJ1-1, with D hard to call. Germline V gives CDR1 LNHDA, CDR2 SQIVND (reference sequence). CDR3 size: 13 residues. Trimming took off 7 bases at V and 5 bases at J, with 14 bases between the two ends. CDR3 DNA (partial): TGTGCCAGTACCCGCCGCGGGATGACTGAA. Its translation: CASTRRGMTE. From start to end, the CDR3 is CASTRRGMTEAFF.

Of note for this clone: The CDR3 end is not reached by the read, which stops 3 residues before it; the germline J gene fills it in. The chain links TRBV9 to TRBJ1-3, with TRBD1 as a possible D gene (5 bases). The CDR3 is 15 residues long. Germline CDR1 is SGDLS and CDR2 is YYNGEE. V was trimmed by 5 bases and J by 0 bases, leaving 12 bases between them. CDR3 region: CASSLQAASGNTIYF. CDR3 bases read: TGTGCCAGCAGTCTACAGGCCGCCTCTGGAAACACC.

The part of the CDR3 DNA that was read is TGTGCCAGCAGTCCTAGCGGGGCAAGCTCCTACAATGAG. Protein product: CASSPSGASSYNE. Given in full, the CDR3 is CASSPSGASSYNEQFF. The chain uses TRBV28 and TRBJ2-1; TRBD2 matches at 9 bases. Sequencing ends 3 residues short of the CDR3 end; the germline J gene provides the rest. CDR1 is MDHEN, CDR2 SYDVKM, per germline. The CDR3 contains 16 residues. The V and J ends lost 5 bases and 0 bases, in that order; junction bases with no gene match: 5.

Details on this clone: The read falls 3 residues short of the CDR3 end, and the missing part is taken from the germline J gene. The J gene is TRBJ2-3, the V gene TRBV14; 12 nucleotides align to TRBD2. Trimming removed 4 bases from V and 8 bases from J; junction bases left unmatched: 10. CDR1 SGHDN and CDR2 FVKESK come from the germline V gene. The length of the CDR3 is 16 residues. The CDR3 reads CASSRETSGSWGTQYF. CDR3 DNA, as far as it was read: TGTGCCAGCAGCCGCGAGACTAGCGGGAGTTGGGGTACG.

Incomplete CDR3 DNA: TGTGCCTGGAGTGTACGCTCCACAGGGTCTAACACC. Protein product: CAWSVRSTGSNT. The CDR3 in full is CAWSVRSTGSNTIYF. The gene calls are TRBV30 and TRBJ1-3; a possible D gene is TRBD1 (6 bases). The read terminates 3 residues before the CDR3 end, so the remaining end is supplied by the germline J gene. The V gene lost 0 bases and the J gene lost 7 bases, with 16 bases spanning the gap. This CDR3 comprises 15 residues. In germline, CDR1 is GTSNPN, CDR2 SVGIG (reference sequence).

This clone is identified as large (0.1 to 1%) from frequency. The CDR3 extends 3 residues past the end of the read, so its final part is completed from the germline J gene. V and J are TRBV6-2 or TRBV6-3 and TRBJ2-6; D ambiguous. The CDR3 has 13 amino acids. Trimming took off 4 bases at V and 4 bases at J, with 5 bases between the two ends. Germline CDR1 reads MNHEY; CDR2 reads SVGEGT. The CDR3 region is CASSWAGANVLTF. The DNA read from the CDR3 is TGTGCCAGCAGTTGGGCCGGGGCCAACGTC.

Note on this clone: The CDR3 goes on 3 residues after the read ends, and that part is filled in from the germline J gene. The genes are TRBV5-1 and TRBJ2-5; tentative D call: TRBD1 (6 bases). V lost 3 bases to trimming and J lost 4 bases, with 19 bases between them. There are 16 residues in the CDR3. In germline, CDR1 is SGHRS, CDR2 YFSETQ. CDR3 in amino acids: CASSSPKQGFGETQYF. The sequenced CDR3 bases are TGCGCCAGCAGCTCACCGAAACAGGGTTTCGGAGAGACC.

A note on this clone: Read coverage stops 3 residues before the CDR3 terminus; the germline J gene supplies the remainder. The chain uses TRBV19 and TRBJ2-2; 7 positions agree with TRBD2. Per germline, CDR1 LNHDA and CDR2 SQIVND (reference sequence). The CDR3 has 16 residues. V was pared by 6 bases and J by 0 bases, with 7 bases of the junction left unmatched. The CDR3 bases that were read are TGTGCCAGTAGGCGGCTAGCGGCTACGAACACCGGGGAG. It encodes CASRRLAATNTGE. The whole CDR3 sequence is CASRRLAATNTGELFF.

CDR3 sequence reads: CASSLERESYNEQFF. CDR3 bases read: TGCGCCAGCAGCCTAGAGCGGGAGAGTTACAATGAG. V is TRBV5-1 and J is TRBJ2-1; 8 nucleotides align to TRBD2. The read stops 3 residues short of the end of the CDR3; the missing end is completed from the germline J gene. Germline V gene sequence: CDR1 SGHRS, CDR2 YFSETQ. CDR3 size: 15 residues. Trimming took 4 bases from V and 4 from J; bases not matched to a gene: 7.

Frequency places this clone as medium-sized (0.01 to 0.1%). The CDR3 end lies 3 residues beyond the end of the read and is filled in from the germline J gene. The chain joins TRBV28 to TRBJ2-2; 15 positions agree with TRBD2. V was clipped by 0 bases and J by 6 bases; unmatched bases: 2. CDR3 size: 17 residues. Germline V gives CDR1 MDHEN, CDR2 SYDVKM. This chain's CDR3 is CASSLWGLAGGPGELFF. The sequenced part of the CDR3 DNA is TGTGCCAGCAGTTTATGGGGACTAGCGGGAGGCCCCGGGGAG.

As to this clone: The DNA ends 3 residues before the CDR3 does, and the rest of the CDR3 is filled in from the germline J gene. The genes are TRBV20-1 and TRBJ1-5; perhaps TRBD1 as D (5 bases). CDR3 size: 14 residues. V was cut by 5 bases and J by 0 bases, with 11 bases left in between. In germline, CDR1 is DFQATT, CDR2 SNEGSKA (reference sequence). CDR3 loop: CSAEDRNSNQPQHF. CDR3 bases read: TGCAGTGCTGAAGACAGAAATAGCAATCAGCCC.

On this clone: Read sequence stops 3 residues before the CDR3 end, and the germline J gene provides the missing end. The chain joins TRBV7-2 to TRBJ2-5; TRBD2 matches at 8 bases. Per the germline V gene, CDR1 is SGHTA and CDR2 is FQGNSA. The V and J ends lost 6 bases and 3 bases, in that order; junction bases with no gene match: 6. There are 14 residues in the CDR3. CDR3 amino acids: CASSPGTRKETQYF. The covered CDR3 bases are TGTGCCAGCAGTCCCGGGACTAGGAAAGAGACC. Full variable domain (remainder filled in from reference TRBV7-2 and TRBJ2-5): GAGVSQSPSNKVTEKGKDVELRCDPISGHTALYWYRQSLGQGLEFLIYFQGNSAPDKSGLPSDRFSAERTGGSVSTLTIQRTQQEDSAVYLCASSPGTRKETQYFGPGTRLLVL.

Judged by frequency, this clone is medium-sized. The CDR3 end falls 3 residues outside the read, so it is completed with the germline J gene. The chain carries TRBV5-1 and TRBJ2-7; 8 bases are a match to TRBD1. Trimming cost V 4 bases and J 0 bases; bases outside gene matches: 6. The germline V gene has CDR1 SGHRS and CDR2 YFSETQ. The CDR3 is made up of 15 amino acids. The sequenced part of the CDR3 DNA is TGCGCCAGCAGCCAAACAGGACAGGGCTCCTACGAG. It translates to CASSQTGQGSYE. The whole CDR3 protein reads CASSQTGQGSYEQYF. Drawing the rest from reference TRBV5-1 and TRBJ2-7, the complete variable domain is KAGVTQTPRYLIKTRGQQVTLSCSPISGHRSVSWYQQTPGQGLQFLFEYFSETQRNKGNFPGRFSGRQFSNSRSEMNVSTLELGDSALYLCASSQTGQGSYEQYFGPGTRLTVT.

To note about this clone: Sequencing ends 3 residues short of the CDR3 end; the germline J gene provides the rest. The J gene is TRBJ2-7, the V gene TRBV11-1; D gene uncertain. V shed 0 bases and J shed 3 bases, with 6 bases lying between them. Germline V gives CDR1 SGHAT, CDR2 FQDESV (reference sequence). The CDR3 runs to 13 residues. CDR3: CASSLAQSYEQYF. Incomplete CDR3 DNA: TGTGCCAGCAGCTTAGCACAGAGCTACGAG.

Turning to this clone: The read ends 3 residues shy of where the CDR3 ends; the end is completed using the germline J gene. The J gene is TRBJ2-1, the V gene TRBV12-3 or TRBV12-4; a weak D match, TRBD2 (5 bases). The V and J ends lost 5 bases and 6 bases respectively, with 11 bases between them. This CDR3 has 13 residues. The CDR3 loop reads CASSPRTGNEQFF. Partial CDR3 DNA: TGTGCCAGCAGTCCTCGGACTGGCAATGAG.

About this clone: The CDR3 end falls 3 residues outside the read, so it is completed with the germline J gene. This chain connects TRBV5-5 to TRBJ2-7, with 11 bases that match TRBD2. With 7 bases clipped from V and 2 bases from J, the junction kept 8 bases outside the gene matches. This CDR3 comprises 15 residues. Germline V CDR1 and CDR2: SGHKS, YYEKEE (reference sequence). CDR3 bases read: TGTGCCAGCGCTCGTTCGGGACTAGCGGCCTACGAG. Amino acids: CASARSGLAAYE. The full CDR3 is CASARSGLAAYEQYF. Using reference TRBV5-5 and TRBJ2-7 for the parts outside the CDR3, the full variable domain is DAGVTQSPTHLIKTRGQQVTLRCSPISGHKSVSWYQQVLGQGPQFIFQYYEKEERGRGNFPDRFSARQFPNYSSELNVNALLLGDSALYLCASARSGLAAYEQYFGPGTRLTVT.

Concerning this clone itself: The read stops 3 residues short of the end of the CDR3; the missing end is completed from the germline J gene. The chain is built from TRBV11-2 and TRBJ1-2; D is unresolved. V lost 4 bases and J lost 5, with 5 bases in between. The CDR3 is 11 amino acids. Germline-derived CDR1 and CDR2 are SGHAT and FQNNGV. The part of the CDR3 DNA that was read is TGTGCCAGCAGCTCGTCTTATGGC. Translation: CASSSSYG. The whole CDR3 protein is CASSSSYGYTF.

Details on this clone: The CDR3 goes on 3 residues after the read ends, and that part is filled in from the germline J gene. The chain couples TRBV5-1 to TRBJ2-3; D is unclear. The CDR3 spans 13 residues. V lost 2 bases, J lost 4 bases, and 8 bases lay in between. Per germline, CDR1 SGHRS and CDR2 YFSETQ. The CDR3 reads CASSFVSADTQYF. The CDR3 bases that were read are TGCGCCAGCAGCTTTGTTAGTGCAGATACG.